This T cell receptor (beta chain) came from a study of T cell responses to AZD1222 COVID-19 vaccine. Overall study: Both about-4-week and about-12-week second-dose recipients were combined.

Note on this clone: Its specificity is not known.

Libraries were prepared by immunoSEQ multiplex PCR; TCRdb keeps only in-frame clonotypes and omits some of them. This table has fewer than 130,000 clones, just under 95% appearing once. CDR3 length: 12 amino acids. Trimming pared 2 bases from V and 6 bases from J, leaving 7 bases between. Germline-derived CDR1 and CDR2 are KGHSH and LQKENI. Study results and limitations: Repertoires were sampled only after the peak T cell response. White British ancestry dominated among donors, who included more females, and clonal diversity was possibly underestimated. Of the AZD1222 recipients, only five to seven were seropositive at baseline.

The J gene is TRBJ1-2, the V gene TRBV18, with unresolved D. The receptor was derived from an adult in good health. The sample in question was peripheral blood, obtained on day 0 of AZD1222 vaccination. The CDR3 spells CASSPSGNGYTF. CDR3 in DNA: TGTGCCAGCTCACCATCGGGAAATGGCTACACCTTC.